This record covers a single T cell receptor (beta chain). Antigen unknown. Mismatch with germline at one junction end may stem from a read error. The data are from a study of tumor and adjacent non-tumor tissue in lung cancer. Study in general: The cohort had under 15 adenocarcinoma, a couple of squamous cell and 1 small cell patients.

RNA was extracted from bulk tissue without any cell sorting. Findings and caveats of the study: Significantly higher TCR diversity was found in tumor than normal lung. Top 100 clones took a larger repertoire share in normal lung.

The CDR3 spans 12 residues. A modified ARM-PCR protocol with three rounds of nested PCR amplified TCRbeta. TCRdb re-analysed the multiplex PCR reads in MiXCR, keeping a single row per CDR3 protein. This sample yields 200,000 to 250,000 distinct CDR3 sequences, of which 60% to 75% are seen a single time; around 27% belongs to the top ten. V and J are TRBV12-3 or TRBV12-4 and TRBJ2-7, with 7 bases aligning to TRBD2. Sequencing used lung tumor tissue. The receptor comes from a man aged 55 to 70 with non-small cell lung cancer. CDR3 residues: CASSFRDYEKYF. The DNA for the CDR3 is TGTGCCAGCAGTTTCCGGGACTACGAGAAGTACTTC.